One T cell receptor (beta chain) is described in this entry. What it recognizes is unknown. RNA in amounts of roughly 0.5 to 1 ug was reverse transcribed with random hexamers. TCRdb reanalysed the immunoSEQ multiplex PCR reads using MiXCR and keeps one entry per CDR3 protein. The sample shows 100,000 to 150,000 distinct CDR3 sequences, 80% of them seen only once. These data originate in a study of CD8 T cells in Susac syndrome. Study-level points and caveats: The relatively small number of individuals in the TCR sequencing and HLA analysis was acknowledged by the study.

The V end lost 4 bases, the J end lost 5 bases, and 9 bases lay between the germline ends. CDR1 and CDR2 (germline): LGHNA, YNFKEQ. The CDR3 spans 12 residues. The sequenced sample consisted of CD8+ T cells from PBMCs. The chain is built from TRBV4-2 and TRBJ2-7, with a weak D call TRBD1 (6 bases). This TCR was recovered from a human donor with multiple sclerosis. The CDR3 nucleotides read TGTGCCAGCAGCCCAGGACAGCACGAGCAGTACTTC. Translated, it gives CASSPGQHEQYF.